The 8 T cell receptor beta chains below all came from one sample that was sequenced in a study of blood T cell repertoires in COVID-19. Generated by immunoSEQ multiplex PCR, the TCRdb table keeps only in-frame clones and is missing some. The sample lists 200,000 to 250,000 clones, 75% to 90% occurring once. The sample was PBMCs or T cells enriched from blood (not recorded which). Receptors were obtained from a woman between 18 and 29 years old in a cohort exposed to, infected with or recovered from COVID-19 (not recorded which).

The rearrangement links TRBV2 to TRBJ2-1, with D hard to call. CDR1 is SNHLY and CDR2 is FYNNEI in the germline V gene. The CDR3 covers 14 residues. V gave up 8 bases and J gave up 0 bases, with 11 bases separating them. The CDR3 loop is CASCQVVSYNEQFF. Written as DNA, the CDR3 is TGTGCCAGCTGTCAGGTCGTCTCCTACAATGAGCAGTTCTTC.

The CDR3 DNA reads as TGTGCCACCAGCCCCAGGGCAGCATCCAGCGGGGGAGTTGAAAAACTGTTTTTT. Encoded protein: CATSPRAASSGGVEKLFF. The V and J genes are TRBV15 and TRBJ1-4, with a tentative D call TRBD1 (5 bases). Deletions cut 5 bases from V and 7 bases from J, with 26 bases between. This CDR3 comprises 18 residues. The V gene's germline CDR1 is LNHNV and CDR2 YYDKDF (reference sequence).

The CDR3 nucleotides read TGTGCCAGCAGCGCCCGGGACAGGAATCAGCCCCAGCATTTT. This encodes CASSARDRNQPQHF. The chain joins TRBV9 to TRBJ1-5; TRBD1 matches at 8 bases. The CDR3 spans 14 residues. The V gene end was trimmed by 3 bases and the J gene end by 4 bases; junction bases not matched to a gene: 3. Germline-derived CDR1 and CDR2 are SGDLS and YYNGEE.

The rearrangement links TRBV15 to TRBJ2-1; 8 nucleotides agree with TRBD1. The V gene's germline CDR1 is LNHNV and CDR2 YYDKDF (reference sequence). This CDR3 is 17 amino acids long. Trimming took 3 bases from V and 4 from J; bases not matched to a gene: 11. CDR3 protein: CATSSQTGGFFYNEQFF. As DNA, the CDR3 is TGTGCCACCAGCAGCCAAACAGGGGGTTTTTTTTACAATGAGCAGTTCTTC.

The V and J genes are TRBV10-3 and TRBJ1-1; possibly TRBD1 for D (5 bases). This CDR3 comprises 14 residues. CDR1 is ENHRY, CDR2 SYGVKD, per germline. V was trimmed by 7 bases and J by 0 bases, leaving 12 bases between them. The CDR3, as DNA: TGTGCCATCACCCGGGACTTCATGAACACTGAAGCTTTCTTT. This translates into CAITRDFMNTEAFF.

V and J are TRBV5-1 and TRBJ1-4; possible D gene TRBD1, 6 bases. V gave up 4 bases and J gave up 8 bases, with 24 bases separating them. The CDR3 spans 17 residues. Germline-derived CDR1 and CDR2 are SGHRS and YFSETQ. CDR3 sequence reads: CASSQVELGAAGEKLFF. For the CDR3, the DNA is TGCGCCAGCAGCCAAGTCGAGTTGGGGGCAGCAGGAGAAAAACTGTTTTTT.

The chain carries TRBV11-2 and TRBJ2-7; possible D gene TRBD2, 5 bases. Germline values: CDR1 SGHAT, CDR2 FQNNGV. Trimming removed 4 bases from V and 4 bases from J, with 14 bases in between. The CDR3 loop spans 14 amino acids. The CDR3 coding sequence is TGTGCCAGCAGCTCGACGTGGGAGAAGTACGAGCAGTACTTC. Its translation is CASSSTWEKYEQYF.

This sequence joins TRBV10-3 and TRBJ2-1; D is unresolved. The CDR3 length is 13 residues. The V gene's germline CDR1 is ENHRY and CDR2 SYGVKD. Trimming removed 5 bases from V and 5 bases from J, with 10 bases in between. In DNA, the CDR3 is TGTGCCATCAGTCCCCCCCTAAACAATGAGCAGTTCTTC. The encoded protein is CAISPPLNNEQFF.